This T cell receptor beta chain was identified in a study of shared clonotypes between healthy human individuals. Study-wide background: CD8 memory received one plate per donor, CD8 naive two, CD4 memory three and CD4 naive three.

Study outcomes and limitations: Estimated richness values were generally larger in naive subsets than in memory subsets.

The naive CD8 population came from CD45RO-negative cells selected for CCR7, without terminally differentiated effector memory CD45RA+ cells. The V and J ends lost 6 bases and 7 bases respectively, with 29 bases between them. The CDR3 extends over 18 amino acids. CDR1 and CDR2 from the germline V gene are SEHNR and FQNEAQ (reference sequence). Deep-level settings were used for running the assay. Repertoires were generated with immunoSEQ multiplex PCR, while TCRdb's copy carries only in-frame clones and drops some. The repertoire consists of about 2.1 million clones, with about 93% occurring once and the leading ten covering around 1.8%. In the case of this clone: Its antigen is unidentified.

The rearrangement links TRBV7-9 to TRBJ2-3; possible D gene TRBD2, 7 bases. The TCR originated in a man in his late teens or twenties in good health. Some clones in this sample may be carry-over from other donors' samples. What was sequenced was naive CD8+ T cells from PBMCs. CDR3 DNA sequence: TGTGCCAGCAGTTCAGCCATAGGGGGGACTAAAGCGATACATACGCAGTATTTT. This sequence encodes CASSSAIGGTKAIHTQYF.